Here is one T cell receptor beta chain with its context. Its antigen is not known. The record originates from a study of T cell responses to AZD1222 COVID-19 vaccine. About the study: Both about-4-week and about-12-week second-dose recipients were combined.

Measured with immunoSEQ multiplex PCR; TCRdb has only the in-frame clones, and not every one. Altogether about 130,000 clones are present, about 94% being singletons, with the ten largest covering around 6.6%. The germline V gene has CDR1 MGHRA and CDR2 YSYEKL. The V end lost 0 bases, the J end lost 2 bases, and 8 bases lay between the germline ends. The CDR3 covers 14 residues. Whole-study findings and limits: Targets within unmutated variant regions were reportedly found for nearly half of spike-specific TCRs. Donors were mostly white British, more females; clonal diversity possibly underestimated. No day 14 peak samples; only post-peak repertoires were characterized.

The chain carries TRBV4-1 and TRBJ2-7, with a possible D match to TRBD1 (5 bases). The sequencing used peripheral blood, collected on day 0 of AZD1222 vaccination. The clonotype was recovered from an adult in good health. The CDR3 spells CASSQDTRAYEQYF. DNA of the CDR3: TGCGCCAGCAGCCAAGATACCAGGGCCTACGAGCAGTACTTC.